What follows are 15 T cell receptor beta chains derived from one specimen sequenced in a study of memory CD4+ T cells and cytomegalovirus serostatus. Sequencing used immunoSEQ multiplex PCR; TCRdb keeps in-frame clones, though not all of them. The sample gives tens of thousands of clones, approximately 80% of which show up once; roughly 1.1% is in the top ten. Single viable CD3+CD4+CD8-CD45RO+ cells were sorted as the memory CD4+ T cells. Sequencing was carried out using memory CD4+ T cells from blood. The receptors stem from an adult in good health and CMV-seronegative.

The table lists this clone with a count of one. This chain joins TRBV2 and TRBJ2-1; D unclear. CDR1 and CDR2 (germline): SNHLY, FYNNEI. The V gene lost 4 bases and the J gene lost 4 bases, with 5 bases spanning the gap. There are 12 residues in the CDR3. The CDR3 is CASSVGYNEQFF. The CDR3 DNA sequence: TGTGCCAGCAGTGTCGGTTACAATGAGCAGTTCTTC.

The chain combines TRBV6-4 with TRBJ2-1, with D perhaps matching TRBD2 (5 bases). Trimming removed 3 bases at V and 0 bases at J, with 9 bases between. Looked up from germline, CDR1 is MRHNA and CDR2 is SNTAGT. The CDR3 has 15 amino acids. CDR3 bases: TGTGCCAGCAGTGAAACGGGAATCTCCTACAATGAGCAGTTCTTC. Protein sequence: CASSETGISYNEQFF.

This clone was seen a few times. This chain connects TRBV5-5 to TRBJ1-2; D is perhaps TRBD1 (5 bases). The CDR3 loop spans 14 amino acids. Germline V CDR1 and CDR2: SGHKS, YYEKEE (reference sequence). The V end was cut by 4 bases, the J end by 7 bases, with 17 bases between. CDR3 in DNA: TGTGCCAGCAGCCCTCGACGGGGGGATTCTGGCTACACCTTC. This encodes CASSPRRGDSGYTF.

The genes are TRBV11-3 and TRBJ2-1; D could derive from TRBD1 or TRBD2 (6 bases each). This CDR3 has 15 residues. Trimming stripped 3 bases from V and 8 bases from J, with 17 bases between. The germline V gene encodes CDR1 SGHNT and CDR2 YENEEA. CDR3 sequence (DNA): TGTGCCAGCAGCTTCCCTTTTGGGGGGCTCTATGAGCAGTTCTTC. The encoded protein is CASSFPFGGLYEQFF.

This clone was found a few times. This chain links TRBV7-3 with TRBJ2-1, with D possibly TRBD1 on 5 matching bases. V was cut by 5 bases and J by 3 bases, with 14 bases left in between. The CDR3 is 15 amino acids. Germline assignment: CDR1 SGHTA and CDR2 FQGTGA. CDR3 residues: CASSQFIDSYNEQFF. CDR3 nucleotide sequence: TGTGCCAGCAGCCAATTTATCGACAGCTACAATGAGCAGTTCTTC. Looking up the rest from reference TRBV7-3 and TRBJ2-1 gives the full variable domain: GAGVSQTPSNKVTEKGKYVELRCDPISGHTALYWYRQSLGQGPEFLIYFQGTGAADDSGLPNDRFFAVRPEGSVSTLKIQRTERGDSAVYLCASSQFIDSYNEQFFGPGTRLTVL.

V is TRBV7-2 and J is TRBJ2-5, with D unresolved. The V gene lost 1 base and the J gene lost 3 bases, with 6 bases spanning the gap. The CDR3 loop spans 13 amino acids. Looked up from germline, CDR1 is SGHTA and CDR2 is FQGNSA. The CDR3 DNA follows: TGTGCCAGCAGCTTAGTAGGGAAAGAGACCCAGTACTTC. Translated, it gives CASSLVGKETQYF.

This clone was found a few times. The rearrangement links TRBV7-6 to TRBJ2-1, with 11 bases matching TRBD1. CDR1 is SGHVS and CDR2 is FNYEAQ in the germline V gene. CDR3 length: 17 amino acids. V was clipped by 5 bases and J by 4 bases; unmatched bases: 10. The CDR3 nucleotides are TGTGCCAGCAGCCCCCAAACAGGGACAGGGGGGTACAATGAGCAGTTCTTC. This sequence encodes CASSPQTGTGGYNEQFF. Based on the CDR3 plus reference TRBV7-6 and TRBJ2-1, the full variable domain is GAGVSQSPRYKVTKRGQDVALRCDPISGHVSLYWYRQALGQGPEFLTYFNYEAQQDKSGLPNDRFSAERPEGSISTLTIQRTEQRDSAMYRCASSPQTGTGGYNEQFFGPGTRLTVL.

The rearrangement uses TRBV6-5 and TRBJ2-6; TRBD1 matches 8 bases. Germline lookup yields CDR1 MNHEY and CDR2 SVGAGI. After removal of 4 bases from V and 5 bases from J, the junction contained 7 bases not matched to a gene. This CDR3 has 16 amino acids. For the CDR3, the DNA is TGTGCCAGCAGTTCCTCACAGGGGGGTCGGGCCAACGTCCTGACTTTC. Its translation: CASSSSQGGRANVLTF.

The chain joins TRBV19 to TRBJ2-7; 9 bases map to TRBD1. Looked up from germline, CDR1 is LNHDA and CDR2 is SQIVND (reference sequence). The junction had 9 bases not matched to a gene; V was cut back by 5 bases and J by 10 bases. The CDR3 extends over 13 amino acids. For the CDR3, the DNA is TGTGCCAGTAGTCGGGACAGGGCCAGAGAACAGTACTTC. Its translation: CASSRDRAREQYF. Variable domain in full (rest from reference TRBV19 and TRBJ2-7): DGGITQSPKYLFRKEGQNVTLSCEQNLNHDAMYWYRQDPGQGLRLIYYSQIVNDFQKGDIAEGYSVSREKKESFPLTVTSAQKNPTAFYLCASSRDRAREQYFGPGTRLTVT.

This chain links TRBV7-2 with TRBJ2-1; D is ambiguous. The CDR3 contains 16 residues. Germline lookup yields CDR1 SGHTA and CDR2 FQGNSA. V was shortened by 1 base and J by 4 bases, with 14 bases between the two germline ends. DNA of the CDR3: TGTGCCAGCAGCTTAGTCACAGAGAGACCTTACAATGAGCAGTTCTTC. Amino acid sequence: CASSLVTERPYNEQFF.

Within the sample, this clone is medium-sized. The rearrangement joins TRBV11-2 to TRBJ1-1; D possibly corresponds to TRBD1 (6 bases). Germline V lookup: CDR1 SGHAT, CDR2 FQNNGV. The CDR3 consists of 16 residues. Trimming took off 5 bases at V and 7 bases at J, with 23 bases between the two ends. CDR3 nucleotide sequence: TGTGCCAGCAGCGCGCTCAGGGGTCGCGGGGGACATGAAGCTTTCTTT. Its translation is CASSALRGRGGHEAFF.

This rearrangement joins TRBV18 to TRBJ1-2; TRBD1 aligns across 12 bases. V was clipped by 4 bases and J by 3 bases; unmatched bases: 15. The CDR3 is made up of 19 amino acids. Germline values: CDR1 KGHSH, CDR2 LQKENI. The CDR3 sequence: CASSRRESGTGGNDYGYTF. The CDR3 region has the DNA TGTGCCAGCTCACGCCGGGAGTCCGGGACAGGGGGCAATGACTATGGCTACACCTTC.

The chain employs TRBV11-2 and TRBJ1-1, with 7 nucleotides matching TRBD1. V lost 5 bases, J lost 7 bases, and 7 bases stayed unmatched. This CDR3 contains 13 residues. Germline V gene sequence: CDR1 SGHAT, CDR2 FQNNGV. This CDR3 is CASSLGTAFEAFF. In nucleotides, the CDR3 is TGTGCCAGCAGCCTCGGGACAGCCTTTGAAGCTTTCTTT.

V gene TRBV29-1 combines with J gene TRBJ2-3, with a weak D call TRBD1 (6 bases). The germline V and J ends were trimmed by 4 bases and 1 base, with 12 bases remaining between them. The CDR3 spans 14 residues. In germline, CDR1 is SQVTM, CDR2 ANQGSEA. CDR3 protein: CSVGGQGRTDTQYF. DNA for the CDR3: TGCAGCGTTGGGGGCCAGGGGCGCACAGATACGCAGTATTTT.

There are a few counts of this clone. The chain carries TRBV21-1 and TRBJ2-5; TRBD2, the table's D call, was not compared with the DNA. TRBV21-1 is shown as a pseudogene. This CDR3 has 14 amino acids. CDR3 coding DNA: TGTGCCAGCAGCAAAGGCGCCCATCAAGAGACCCAGTACTTC. Its translation is CASSKGAHQETQYF.